This TCR beta chain was sequenced for a study of T-cell reconstitution after alpha-beta-depleted transplantation in children. Unique molecular identifiers were built into the TCRbeta library. TCRdb reanalysed the PCR reads using MiXCR and keeps one entry per CDR3 protein. The sample includes a few hundred thousand distinct CDR3 sequences, around 17% seen only once; the top ten take roughly 3.3%. Only a few counts were recorded for this clonotype. Germline assignment: CDR1 MGHRA and CDR2 YSYEKL. V trimming: 6 bases; J trimming: 10 bases; junction bases outside the gene matches: 15. The CDR3 has 15 amino acids.

The sequence derives from a human donor who donated a stem cell graft to a child with acute lymphoblastic leukemia. The sequencing used PBMCs from the stem cell graft donor, collected from the stem cell graft. The chain has TRBV4-1 and TRBJ2-1; 7 positions match TRBD1. This CDR3 is CASRPRDSLSYEQFF. The CDR3 DNA is TGCGCCAGCAGACCCCGGGACAGCCTATCTTACGAGCAGTTCTTC.